Following are 14 T cell receptor beta chains from one sample sequenced in a study of T cells in Graves' hyperthyroidism and ophthalmopathy. Researchers amplified the TCR beta CDR3 regions from RNA transcripts. Initially, a first-round RT-PCR of the TCR CDR3 employed the HTBI primer set. TCRdb recomputed calls from the multiplex PCR reads with MiXCR, one row per CDR3 protein. The sample has over 350,000 distinct CDR3 sequences; around 15% are singletons. The sequencing input was blood. These receptor sequences come from a man aged 18 to 30 with Graves' ophthalmopathy.

This clonotype was observed a single time. The chain has TRBV28 and TRBJ2-7, with unresolved D. V shed 4 bases and J shed 3 bases, with 16 bases lying between them. The CDR3 has 15 residues. The germline V gene has CDR1 MDHEN and CDR2 SYDVKM. The CDR3 DNA reads as TGTGCCAGCAGTTCCCCAGCGATGGGCGGCTACGAGCAGTACTTC. It translates to CASSSPAMGGYEQYF.

The chain combines TRBV24-1 with TRBJ2-1, with 11 nucleotides matching TRBD2. This CDR3 comprises 14 residues. CDR1 and CDR2 (germline): KGHDR, SFDVKD. Unmatched junction bases numbered 4, after V lost 7 bases and J lost 6 bases. The chain's CDR3 is CATSDLAGGNEQFF. The DNA of the CDR3 is TGTGCCACCAGCGACCTAGCGGGAGGCAATGAGCAGTTCTTC.

This clonotype was picked up a small number of times. A much bigger clone sits one base away, suggesting this may be a read error. V usage is TRBV6-2 or TRBV6-3 and J usage is TRBJ1-1, with D unresolved. CDR3 size: 11 residues. Germline lookup yields CDR1 MNHEY and CDR2 SVGEGT. V lost 7 bases, J lost 1 base, and 4 bases lay in between. The CDR3 DNA reads as TGTGCCAGCAAGGAGAACACTGAAGCTTTCTTT. It encodes CASKENTEAFF.

V usage is TRBV6-2 or TRBV6-3 and J usage is TRBJ1-1, with D possibly matching TRBD1 (6 bases). V was clipped by 6 bases and J by 0 bases, with 11 bases between them. The CDR3 extends over 14 amino acids. Per germline, CDR1 MNHEY and CDR2 SVGEGT. CDR3 protein: CASRGRDMNTEAFF. CDR3 DNA: TGTGCCAGCAGGGGCCGGGACATGAACACTGAAGCTTTCTTT.

In this sample, this clonotype turned up a few times. This chain uses TRBV5-6 with TRBJ2-7, with TRBD2 matching 10 bases. V gave up 4 bases and J gave up 3 bases; unmatched junction bases: 7. This CDR3 has 15 residues. Germline V gene lookup returns CDR1 SGHDT and CDR2 YYEEEE. The CDR3 bases are TGTGCCAGCAGCGCCGGACTAGCGGTTAGCTACGAGCAGTACTTC. As protein: CASSAGLAVSYEQYF. The full variable domain, in which reference TRBV5-6 and TRBJ2-7 provide the parts outside the CDR3, is DAGVTQSPTHLIKTRGQQVTLRCSPKSGHDTVSWYQQALGQGPQFIFQYYEEEERQRGNFPDRFSGHQFPNYSSELNVNALLLGDSALYLCASSAGLAVSYEQYFGPGTRLTVT.

This clonotype was seen a handful of times. Written as DNA, the CDR3 is TGTGCCAGCAGTCCACGACTAGCGGGAGGGGGCAAAAACATTCAGTACTTC. Translation gives CASSPRLAGGGKNIQYF. The chain combines TRBV27 with TRBJ2-4; 14 bases agree with TRBD2. Germline CDR1 is MNHEY and CDR2 is SMNVEV (reference sequence). After removal of 5 bases from V and 3 bases from J, the junction contained 6 bases not matched to a gene. CDR3 length equals 17 residues.

V usage is TRBV19 and J usage is TRBJ1-3, with D tentatively TRBD1 (5 bases). Germline-derived CDR1 and CDR2 are LNHDA and SQIVND (reference sequence). The CDR3 has 15 amino acids. V was cut by 5 bases and J by 0 bases, with 11 bases left in between. The CDR3 loop is CASSESTASGNTIYF. CDR3 bases: TGTGCCAGTAGTGAGTCGACAGCCTCTGGAAACACCATATATTTT.

This clonotype came up many times. This chain connects TRBV2 to TRBJ1-2; D perhaps matches TRBD1 (5 bases). The V and J ends lost 0 bases and 8 bases respectively, with 13 bases between them. From germline, CDR1 is SNHLY and CDR2 FYNNEI. The CDR3 totals 14 residues. The CDR3 spells CASSEAGGGRGYTF. In DNA form, the CDR3 reads TGTGCCAGCAGTGAAGCGGGGGGAGGTAGGGGCTACACCTTC.

A remark on this clonotype: One base away lies a much larger clone, so this may be a sequencing read error. The genes are TRBV5-5 and TRBJ2-1; D remains ambiguous. CDR1 and CDR2 from the germline V gene are SGHKS and YYEKEE (reference sequence). This CDR3 spans 16 amino acids. Trimming took 8 bases from V and 0 from J, leaving 18 bases between them. The chain's CDR3 is CARSHHQVNSYNEQFF. Written as DNA, the CDR3 is TGTGCCAGAAGCCATCATCAGGTGAACTCCTACAATGAGCAGTTCTTC.

The J gene is TRBJ1-2, the V gene TRBV24-1; tentative D call: TRBD1 (5 bases). V shed 10 bases and J shed 4 bases, with 15 bases lying between them. The CDR3 runs 13 residues. CDR1 is KGHDR and CDR2 is SFDVKD in the germline V gene. The CDR3 is CATSRTQGYGYTF. The CDR3 region has the DNA TGTGCCACGAGCAGGACACAAGGCTATGGCTACACCTTC.

This clonotype was seen ten or more times. Written as DNA, the CDR3 is TGTGCCAGTAGCGTCGGCGGACTCTATGGCTACACCTTC. The encoded protein is CASSVGGLYGYTF. The chain combines TRBV27 with TRBJ1-2; D is ambiguous. CDR3 length equals 13 residues. V was clipped by 9 bases and J by 4 bases, with 15 bases between them. Germline V lookup: CDR1 MNHEY, CDR2 SMNVEV (reference sequence).

The chain has TRBV19 and TRBJ2-5, with D uncertain. Per germline, CDR1 LNHDA and CDR2 SQIVND (reference sequence). Trimming removed 1 base at V and 4 bases at J, with 19 bases between. There are 17 residues in the CDR3. This chain's CDR3 is CASSIGLGQVVLETQYF. Here the CDR3 DNA reads TGTGCCAGTAGTATAGGGTTAGGGCAGGTAGTGCTAGAGACCCAGTACTTC.

The rearrangement uses TRBV2 and TRBJ2-2; TRBD2 matches 9 bases. Germline assignment: CDR1 SNHLY and CDR2 FYNNEI. This CDR3 region has 14 residues. With V trimmed by 7 bases and J by 5 bases, 5 bases remained unmatched. CDR3 sequence reads: CASNSLAGTGELFF. For the CDR3, the DNA is TGTGCCAGCAATAGCCTAGCGGGGACCGGGGAGCTGTTTTTT.

This clonotype came up a few times. The chain's CDR3 is CASSIGWRDRPYEQYF. Written as DNA, the CDR3 is TGTGCCAGTAGTATAGGGTGGCGGGACAGGCCCTACGAGCAGTACTTC. This rearrangement joins TRBV19 to TRBJ2-7, with TRBD1 matching over 8 bases. Trimming at V came to 1 base and at J to 2 bases, leaving 7 bases not matched to a gene. From germline, CDR1 is LNHDA and CDR2 SQIVND (reference sequence). CDR3 length: 16 amino acids.